Presented here are 30 T cell receptor beta chains from one specimen sequenced in a study of control samples from healthy donors and cancer patients. Produced via immunoSEQ multiplex PCR; TCRdb's table is partial and in-frame only. The sample has 65,000 to 100,000 clones, over 75% seen once. Sequences were obtained from blood. The receptors shown here come from a man in his fifties in good health.

The rearrangement links TRBV5-1 to TRBJ1-4; D possibly corresponds to TRBD1 (5 bases). The germline V gene encodes CDR1 SGHRS and CDR2 YFSETQ. V shed 4 bases and J shed 7 bases, with 8 bases lying between them. The CDR3 totals 12 residues. In DNA, the CDR3 is TGCGCCAGCAGCCGGGGGGGTGAAAAACTGTTTTTT. Its protein product is CASSRGGEKLFF.

A few counts support this clone. The chain combines TRBV13 with TRBJ2-1; TRBD1 matches at 9 bases. There are 23 residues in the CDR3. CDR1 and CDR2 (germline): PRHDT, FYEKMQ (reference sequence). V shed 3 bases and J 0 bases; nucleotides not matched to a gene: 24. Written as DNA, the CDR3 is TGTGCCAGCAGCTTTAGTGGGACAGGGAACCCGATCCCTGATCAACTCTCCTACAATGAGCAGTTCTTC. Translating it yields CASSFSGTGNPIPDQLSYNEQFF.

The rearrangement joins TRBV5-5 to TRBJ2-7; D ambiguous. The CDR3 has 13 residues. CDR1 SGHKS and CDR2 YYEKEE come from the germline V gene (reference sequence). The ends were cut back, 0 bases at V and 3 bases at J, with 7 bases in the middle. CDR3 nucleotides: TGTGCCAGCAGCTTGGGAACAGTCTACGAGCAGTACTTC. Amino acid sequence: CASSLGTVYEQYF.

The chain employs TRBV19 and TRBJ1-4; D gene unclear. Germline values: CDR1 LNHDA, CDR2 SQIVND (reference sequence). This CDR3 is 15 amino acids long. The V end was cut by 1 base, the J end by 6 bases, with 12 bases between. CDR3 sequence reads: CASSIVLGPYEKLFF. The DNA of the CDR3 is TGTGCCAGTAGTATAGTTTTGGGCCCCTATGAAAAACTGTTTTTT.

This CDR3 is CAWSATGRGKEKLFF. The CDR3 region has the DNA TGTGCCTGGAGTGCCACAGGGAGGGGGAAGGAAAAACTGTTTTTT. The J gene is TRBJ1-4, the V gene TRBV30; tentative D call: TRBD1 (6 bases). Germline lookup yields CDR1 GTSNPN and CDR2 SVGIG (reference sequence). With 1 base removed from V and 8 bases from J, the gap between germline ends came to 17 bases. The CDR3 length is 15 residues.

The chain links TRBV18 to TRBJ2-7; D might be TRBD1 (6 bases). V was trimmed by 3 bases and J by 0 bases, leaving 9 bases between them. Germline CDR1 KGHSH, CDR2 LQKENI. The CDR3 length is 14 residues. The CDR3 spells CASSPSGVSYEQYF. For the CDR3, the DNA is TGTGCCAGCTCACCGTCAGGGGTCTCCTACGAGCAGTACTTC.

The chain carries TRBV4-1 and TRBJ1-1; D may be TRBD1 (5 bases). V was trimmed by 4 bases and J by 0 bases, leaving 18 bases between them. The germline gives CDR1 MGHRA, CDR2 YSYEKL. The CDR3 spans 17 residues. The CDR3 spells CASSPGSRRVMNTEAFF. The DNA of the CDR3 is TGCGCCAGCAGCCCTGGCAGTCGCAGGGTTATGAACACTGAAGCTTTCTTT.

V and J are TRBV7-2 and TRBJ1-2; D may be TRBD1 (6 bases). The CDR3 consists of 14 residues. V lost 7 bases, J lost 7 bases, and 19 bases lay in between. Per germline, CDR1 SGHTA and CDR2 FQGNSA. CDR3 loop: CASTPEGGSRGYTF. In nucleotides, the CDR3 is TGTGCCAGCACCCCTGAGGGGGGTAGTCGTGGCTACACCTTC.

The chain couples TRBV9 to TRBJ2-5; a weak D match, TRBD2 (7 bases). The germline CDR1 and CDR2 sequences are SGDLS and YYNGEE. Trimming removed 5 bases at V and 5 bases at J, with 19 bases between. The CDR3 covers 15 residues. CDR3 in DNA: TGTGCCAGCAGTCTAGGGGGGGCCGTCGGGGAGACCCAGTACTTC. This encodes CASSLGGAVGETQYF.

The V gene is TRBV19, the J gene TRBJ2-7; 8 positions match TRBD1. V dropped 5 bases and J dropped 6; count of bases not matched to a gene: 9. The CDR3 contains 14 residues. Germline lookup yields CDR1 LNHDA and CDR2 SQIVND (reference sequence). CDR3 region: CASSEDRVTSEQYF. CDR3 nucleotide sequence: TGTGCCAGTAGTGAGGACAGGGTAACCTCCGAGCAGTACTTC. Together with reference TRBV19 and TRBJ2-7, the CDR3 gives the full variable domain: DGGITQSPKYLFRKEGQNVTLSCEQNLNHDAMYWYRQDPGQGLRLIYYSQIVNDFQKGDIAEGYSVSREKKESFPLTVTSAQKNPTAFYLCASSEDRVTSEQYFGPGTRLTVT.

The genes are TRBV18 and TRBJ1-6, with a possible D match to TRBD1 (6 bases). Germline V gives CDR1 KGHSH, CDR2 LQKENI. With 1 base removed from V and 7 bases from J, the gap between germline ends came to 14 bases. The CDR3 consists of 16 residues. CDR3 DNA sequence: TGTGCCAGCTCACCACGGGGGCGCGGGGCAAATTCACCCCTCCACTTT. It yields the protein CASSPRGRGANSPLHF.

As DNA, the CDR3 is TGTGCCAGCAGCTGGACAGGGGAAGGGAGGCACATTCAGTACTTC. Protein product: CASSWTGEGRHIQYF. The V and J genes are TRBV7-9 and TRBJ2-4, with TRBD1 matching over 9 bases. Germline V gene sequence: CDR1 SEHNR, CDR2 FQNEAQ (reference sequence). V trimming: 4 bases; J trimming: 8 bases; junction bases outside the gene matches: 9. This CDR3 is built from 15 residues.

This clone is a singleton in its sample. This rearrangement joins TRBV29-1 to TRBJ2-2, with D tentatively TRBD1 (5 bases). This CDR3 is 14 amino acids long. The germline V gene encodes CDR1 SQVTM and CDR2 ANQGSEA. With 5 bases removed from V and 3 bases from J, the gap between germline ends came to 13 bases. The CDR3 here is CSVRAGQYTGELFF. The DNA of the CDR3 is TGCAGCGTTCGGGCAGGGCAATACACCGGGGAGCTGTTTTTT.

J is TRBJ2-2 and V is TRBV15; TRBD1 is a possible D gene (5 bases). Looked up from germline, CDR1 is LNHNV and CDR2 is YYDKDF (reference sequence). This CDR3 has 16 amino acids. V was shortened by 0 bases and J by 1 base, with 9 bases between the two germline ends. CDR3 nucleotides: TGTGCCACCAGCAGAGATCGGCAGGGGAACACCGGGGAGCTGTTTTTT. Translated, it gives CATSRDRQGNTGELFF.

The rearrangement links TRBV6-5 to TRBJ2-1; D is unresolved. The germline V gene has CDR1 MNHEY and CDR2 SVGAGI. This CDR3 has 12 amino acids. Trimming removed 8 bases from V and 4 bases from J, with 9 bases in between. CDR3: CASARVYNEQFF. The CDR3 DNA sequence: TGTGCCAGCGCAAGGGTTTACAATGAGCAGTTCTTC.

V is TRBV11-3 and J is TRBJ2-1; 15 nucleotides line up with TRBD2. Germline CDR1 reads SGHNT; CDR2 reads YENEEA. This CDR3 is 18 amino acids long. Trimming removed 6 bases from V and 3 bases from J; junction bases left unmatched: 9. The CDR3 sequence: CASRVTGTSGRSYNEQFF. The CDR3 nucleotides read TGTGCCAGCAGAGTTACCGGGACTAGCGGGAGGAGCTACAATGAGCAGTTCTTC.

This sequence joins TRBV9 and TRBJ2-2; a possible D gene is TRBD1 (5 bases). CDR1 is SGDLS, CDR2 YYNGEE, per germline. The V gene lost 1 base and the J gene lost 2 bases, with 9 bases spanning the gap. The CDR3 is 15 amino acids. CDR3 in DNA: TGTGCCAGCAGCGTACGACAGCTAAACACCGGGGAGCTGTTTTTT. Encoded protein: CASSVRQLNTGELFF.

The V call is TRBV7-2, the J call TRBJ2-3; D gene uncertain. V was shortened by 2 bases and J by 3 bases, with 6 bases between the two germline ends. The germline CDR1 and CDR2 sequences are SGHTA and FQGNSA. This CDR3 is built from 13 residues. CDR3 loop: CASSLSYTDTQYF. The CDR3 DNA is TGTGCCAGCAGCTTATCTTATACAGATACGCAGTATTTT.

V is TRBV6-5 and J is TRBJ1-2, with 7 nucleotides matching TRBD1. This CDR3 spans 15 amino acids. V shed 2 bases and J 3 bases; nucleotides not matched to a gene: 6. Per germline, CDR1 MNHEY and CDR2 SVGAGI. CDR3 loop: CASSYVGGYYYGYTF. The CDR3 bases are TGTGCCAGCAGTTACGTAGGGGGCTATTACTATGGCTACACCTTC.

V is TRBV11-3 and J is TRBJ2-4; D is possibly TRBD1 or TRBD2 (5 bases each). CDR1 and CDR2 (germline): SGHNT, YENEEA. The CDR3 contains 18 residues. V lost 0 bases, J lost 1 base, and 16 bases lay in between. CDR3: CASSLEEVGRVAKNIQYF. Written as DNA, the CDR3 is TGTGCCAGCAGCTTAGAAGAGGTGGGGCGGGTGGCCAAAAACATTCAGTACTTC.

As for this clone: The same CDR3 can be traced to other DNA sequences in this sample. The rearrangement uses TRBV7-8 and TRBJ2-7; D is unresolved. The CDR3 loop spans 14 amino acids. Trimming removed 0 bases at V and 0 bases at J, with 6 bases between. Germline CDR1 SGHVS, CDR2 FQNEAQ. The CDR3: CASSLAGSSYEQYF. CDR3 sequence (DNA): TGTGCCAGCAGCTTAGCAGGCAGCTCCTACGAGCAGTACTTC.

V usage is TRBV4-3 and J usage is TRBJ2-3; TRBD1 aligns across 8 bases. The CDR3 has 15 amino acids. With V trimmed by 6 bases and J by 4 bases, 9 bases remained unmatched. Germline values: CDR1 LGHNA, CDR2 YSLEER. CDR3 nucleotides: TGCGCCAGCAGGCTGGACAGGGCTCTCCCAGATACGCAGTATTTT. This sequence encodes CASRLDRALPDTQYF.

The rearrangement links TRBV19 to TRBJ2-1; 11 bases map to TRBD1. Germline CDR1 LNHDA, CDR2 SQIVND (reference sequence). V was pared by 4 bases and J by 8 bases, with 7 bases of the junction left unmatched. The CDR3 extends over 15 amino acids. CDR3 amino acids: CASSTWTGGRDEQFF. DNA for the CDR3: TGTGCCAGTAGTACCTGGACAGGGGGCAGAGATGAGCAGTTCTTC.

As DNA, the CDR3 is TGTGCCCACCGGACTCATACCGGGGAGCTGTTTTTT. Protein sequence: CAHRTHTGELFF. V gene TRBV6-6 combines with J gene TRBJ2-2, with TRBD2 as a possible D gene (5 bases). CDR1 MNHNY and CDR2 SVGAGI come from the germline V gene (reference sequence). V was shortened by 11 bases and J by 5 bases, with 12 bases between the two germline ends. CDR3 length: 12 amino acids.

The V gene is TRBV7-3, the J gene TRBJ1-1, with D unresolved. The CDR3 consists of 13 residues. The germline CDR1 and CDR2 sequences are SGHTA and FQGTGA. With 7 bases removed from V and 1 base from J, the gap between germline ends came to 10 bases. This CDR3 reads CASTVGENTEAFF. In DNA form, the CDR3 reads TGTGCCAGCACCGTAGGCGAGAACACTGAAGCTTTCTTT.

V and J are TRBV29-1 and TRBJ2-5; D is undetermined. This CDR3 has 13 residues. Per the germline V gene, CDR1 is SQVTM and CDR2 is ANQGSEA. The V end was cut by 4 bases, the J end by 5 bases, with 14 bases between. CDR3 in DNA: TGCAGCGTTGTGGCTGGGGTTCTTGAGACCCAGTACTTC. Residues: CSVVAGVLETQYF.

The chain carries TRBV28 and TRBJ1-1; TRBD1 matches at 7 bases. J was trimmed by 3 bases and V by 7 bases; bases with no gene match: 14. The CDR3 has 16 residues. Germline V gene lookup returns CDR1 MDHEN and CDR2 SYDVKM. The chain's CDR3 is CASTRGNRGYDTEAFF. The CDR3 DNA follows: TGTGCCAGCACAAGGGGGAACAGGGGATATGACACTGAAGCTTTCTTT.

The chain couples TRBV28 to TRBJ2-5; 9 nucleotides agree with TRBD2. The CDR3 consists of 15 residues. CDR1 and CDR2 (germline): MDHEN, SYDVKM. V shed 3 bases and J 5 bases; nucleotides not matched to a gene: 7. CDR3 region: CASSLIAGGSETQYF. The DNA of the CDR3 is TGTGCCAGCAGTTTGATTGCGGGAGGGAGTGAGACCCAGTACTTC. Together with reference TRBV28 and TRBJ2-5, the CDR3 gives the full variable domain: DVKVTQSSRYLVKRTGEKVFLECVQDMDHENMFWYRQDPGLGLRLIYFSYDVKMKEKGDIPEGYSVSREKKERFSLILESASTNQTSMYLCASSLIAGGSETQYFGPGTRLLVL.

This chain uses TRBV11-3 with TRBJ1-2; D perhaps matches TRBD1 (5 bases). Trimming left V 2 bases short and J 5 bases short, with 9 bases between. This CDR3 has 13 residues. CDR1 and CDR2 from the germline V gene are SGHNT and YENEEA. CDR3: CASSLPGLYGYTF. The CDR3 DNA follows: TGTGCCAGCAGCTTACCAGGGCTTTATGGCTACACCTTC.

This chain connects TRBV9 to TRBJ1-2; D gene uncertain. Germline V gene data show CDR1 as SGDLS and CDR2 as YYNGEE. Trimming pared 1 base from V and 4 bases from J, leaving 11 bases between. CDR3 length: 14 residues. DNA for the CDR3: TGTGCCAGCAGCGTAAATACAGAGCGCTATGGCTACACCTTC. Protein sequence: CASSVNTERYGYTF.